This T cell receptor beta chain originates from a study of T cell responses to AZD1222 COVID-19 vaccine. Study-wide results and limits: Only a handful of individuals given AZD1222 were seropositive at baseline. Reports say nearly half of spike-specific TCRs go after unmutated variant regions. Spike-wide coverage was observed for vaccine-associated CD4 TCRs, with dominant responses at 160-218 and 743-854. White British donors predominated, females outnumbered males, and clonal diversity was possibly underestimated.

The assay was immunoSEQ multiplex PCR, and TCRdb's table has in-frame clones only and misses some. The sample lists 180,000 or so clones; 92% were seen once. Remarks on this clone: Its antigen is undetermined.

V lost 5 bases, J lost 4 bases, and 17 bases lay in between. In germline, CDR1 is MNHEY, CDR2 SMNVEV (reference sequence). This CDR3 spans 15 amino acids. The starting material was peripheral blood, obtained 28 days after the second AZD1222 dose. V and J are TRBV27 and TRBJ2-5; unclear D gene. The TCR comes from an adult who received the AZD1222 COVID-19 vaccine. The CDR3 reads CASSPPDETPETQYF. The CDR3, as DNA: TGTGCCAGCAGTCCGCCGGACGAGACTCCAGAGACCCAGTACTTC.